This TCR beta chain was observed in a study of beta chain features in type 1 diabetes. Points from the study as a whole: Researchers reported that naive, central memory and Treg TCRB repertoires appeared more similar in patients than in healthy donors. For Type 1 diabetes patients, all four CD4+ subsets carried TCRB CDR3s that were moderately but significantly shorter.

Reverse transcription of all isolated RNA meant that expressed TCRB transcripts were sequenced. Only in-frame clones appear in the TCRdb table, and some are missing; sequencing was by immunoSEQ multiplex PCR. The table includes nearly 350,000 clones, roughly 8.8% detected once. The authors obtained over 95% purity in all sorted populations. The CDR3 runs to 14 residues. Looked up from germline, CDR1 is SGHVS and CDR2 is FNYEAQ. Trimming cost V 5 bases and J 3 bases, with 11 bases left between them. This clone was seen a single time. Its antigen is still unknown. The chain joins TRBV7-6 to TRBJ1-3; D may be TRBD1 (6 bases). This clonotype originated in a young man with type 1 diabetes. The specimen was central memory CD4+ T cells from blood. The CDR3 loop reads CASSPQGVGNTIYF. CDR3 coding DNA: TGTGCCAGCAGCCCACAGGGTGTTGGAAACACCATATATTTT.